What follows describes a single T cell receptor beta chain. Its matching antigen is unknown. The data belong to a study of OX40 agonist ivuxolimab in advanced cancers. General study points: Clonal expansion among partial responders at 0.1-3.0 mg/kg ranked near the lowest. No antigen was identified for the clonally expanded peripheral T cells. Low normalized clonal expansion also occurred in some nonresponding patients. CD8+ T cells showed, on average, more clonal expansion than CD4+ cells.

The table came from immunoSEQ multiplex PCR; TCRdb's copy has only in-frame clones and leaves some out. The table lists 55,000 to 80,000 clones, about 88% of them singletons. This clonotype originated in an adult with an advanced solid tumor such as melanoma, head and neck, liver or kidney cancer. The material sequenced was CD4+ or CD8+ T cells sorted from blood, taken in a trial of the OX40 agonist ivuxolimab.

As DNA, the CDR3 is TGTGCCAGCGGGCCCTTGAAGGCCGTCGAAGCCAACGTCCTGACTTTC. Translation gives CASGPLKAVEANVLTF. The V and J genes are TRBV7-9 and TRBJ2-6; D uncertain. The CDR3 runs 16 residues. Trimming removed 8 bases at V and 7 bases at J, with 21 bases between. From germline, CDR1 is SEHNR and CDR2 FQNEAQ (reference sequence).